The next 14 T cell receptor beta chains were all read from a single sample in a study of cytomegalovirus exposure and HLA in healthy donors. The PCR made use of 60 Vbeta and 13 Jbeta primers. Profiling relied on immunoSEQ multiplex PCR, and the TCRdb table lists in-frame clones only, not all of them. In the table there are roughly 200,000 clones, 60% to 85% of which are singletons. Sequencing input: PBMCs. Receptors originate from a male donor in good health and CMV-seronegative.

V and J are TRBV27 and TRBJ1-5, with TRBD1 identical over 8 bases. V lost 8 bases to trimming and J lost 6 bases; unmatched junction nucleotides: 6. The CDR3 sequence is 13 residues long. From germline, CDR1 is MNHEY and CDR2 SMNVEV (reference sequence). The CDR3: CASGTGGSQPQHF. Written as DNA, the CDR3 is TGTGCCAGCGGCACAGGGGGTAGTCAGCCCCAGCATTTT.

This clone was found once. The chain employs TRBV9 and TRBJ1-3; D is uncertain. Trimming pared 5 bases from V and 1 base from J, leaving 19 bases between. CDR1 and CDR2 (germline): SGDLS, YYNGEE. The CDR3 loop spans 17 amino acids. CDR3 residues: CASSRGVEGLSGNTIYF. Here the CDR3 DNA reads TGTGCCAGCAGTCGCGGTGTAGAGGGCCTATCTGGAAACACCATATATTTT.

This chain connects TRBV6-6 to TRBJ1-3; 9 bases map to TRBD1. The CDR3 is 15 residues long. Germline V CDR1 and CDR2: MNHNY, SVGAGI (reference sequence). V lost 6 bases, J lost 1 base, and 4 bases stayed unmatched. The CDR3 nucleotides are TGTGCCAGCAGGACAGGGGGAGGATCTGGAAACACCATATATTTT. Translation gives CASRTGGGSGNTIYF.

The chain is built from TRBV9 and TRBJ2-5, with 10 bases matching TRBD2. Germline-derived CDR1 and CDR2 are SGDLS and YYNGEE. This CDR3 is 16 amino acids long. V lost 4 bases and J lost 5; bases outside the gene matches: 11. The CDR3 DNA reads as TGTGCCAGCAGCACGAGCGGGGGGGCCGAAAAGGAGACCCAGTACTTC. Its protein is CASSTSGGAEKETQYF.

V usage is TRBV28 and J usage is TRBJ2-3; 9 bases map to TRBD1. Germline-derived CDR1 and CDR2 are MDHEN and SYDVKM. The V and J ends lost 9 bases and 1 base, in that order; junction bases with no gene match: 5. This CDR3 contains 14 residues. The CDR3 sequence: CASQGQGGTDTQYF. CDR3 in DNA: TGTGCCAGTCAGGGACAGGGAGGCACAGATACGCAGTATTTT.

CDR3 nucleotide sequence: TGTGCCAGCAGCTTAGCGGGAATGGGCGAGCAGTTCTTC. It encodes CASSLAGMGEQFF. This rearrangement joins TRBV11-2 to TRBJ2-1; TRBD2 might be the D (5 bases). Per the germline V gene, CDR1 is SGHAT and CDR2 is FQNNGV. V was shortened by 1 base and J by 10 bases, with 11 bases between the two germline ends. This CDR3 spans 13 amino acids. The full variable domain, rest sourced from reference TRBV11-2 and TRBJ2-1, is EAGVAQSPRYKIIEKRQSVAFWCNPISGHATLYWYQQILGQGPKLLIQFQNNGVVDDSQLPKDRFSAERLKGVDSTLKIQPAKLEDSAVYLCASSLAGMGEQFFGPGTRLTVL.

The genes are TRBV6-5 and TRBJ2-5, with D possibly TRBD1 on 6 matching bases. CDR1 MNHEY and CDR2 SVGAGI come from the germline V gene. The CDR3 has 13 residues. Trimming took 6 bases from V and 4 from J, leaving 12 bases between them. This CDR3 reads CASRGGRRETQYF. The CDR3, as DNA: TGTGCCAGCAGAGGGGGAAGGAGAGAGACCCAGTACTTC.

The CDR3, as DNA: TGTGCCTGGAGGTCGAGGACAGGCTACACTGAAGCTTTCTTT. Translating gives CAWRSRTGYTEAFF. V usage is TRBV30 and J usage is TRBJ1-1; TRBD1 aligns across 7 bases. The CDR3 has 14 amino acids. J gave up 3 bases and V 3 bases, and 7 bases lay outside the gene matches. Germline lookup yields CDR1 GTSNPN and CDR2 SVGIG (reference sequence).

The chain carries TRBV11-2 and TRBJ2-5; the D gene is possibly TRBD2 (5 bases). The germline V and J ends were trimmed by 3 bases and 3 bases, with 5 bases remaining between them. Per germline, CDR1 SGHAT and CDR2 FQNNGV. CDR3 length: 12 amino acids. The DNA of the CDR3 is TGTGCCAGCAGCTTGGAGGAAGAGACCCAGTACTTC. Protein sequence: CASSLEEETQYF.

The chain combines TRBV4-3 with TRBJ1-2, with TRBD1 matching 9 bases. The CDR3 is made up of 13 amino acids. V lost 8 bases and J lost 4; bases outside the gene matches: 5. Germline V CDR1 and CDR2: LGHNA, YSLEER. DNA for the CDR3: TGCGCCAGCTCGACAGGGGGAGGCTATGGCTACACCTTC. Its translation is CASSTGGGYGYTF.

This CDR3 is CASSLSGTGTDTQYF. The CDR3 DNA reads as TGTGCCAGCAGCTTAAGTGGGACAGGCACAGATACGCAGTATTTT. This chain links TRBV11-3 with TRBJ2-3, with 7 positions matching TRBD1. The V segment lost 2 bases and the J segment 1 base; nucleotides outside the gene matches: 3. Germline CDR1 and CDR2: SGHNT and YENEEA. This CDR3 is 15 amino acids long.

The rearrangement joins TRBV6-5 to TRBJ1-2; D might be TRBD1 (6 bases). CDR1 and CDR2 (germline): MNHEY, SVGAGI. V was trimmed by 6 bases and J by 8 bases, leaving 19 bases between them. CDR3 size: 14 residues. The CDR3 here is CASSRDTIPRGYTF. CDR3 coding DNA: TGTGCCAGCAGCCGGGACACCATTCCCCGGGGCTACACCTTC.

V and J are TRBV5-1 and TRBJ2-7; D is perhaps TRBD1 (6 bases). The V and J ends lost 4 bases and 0 bases respectively, with 11 bases between them. Germline-derived CDR1 and CDR2 are SGHRS and YFSETQ. This CDR3 is 14 amino acids long. CDR3 DNA: TGCGCCAGCAGCGCTTCAGGGGACTCCTACGAGCAGTACTTC. Translation gives CASSASGDSYEQYF.

There are a few counts of this clone. This chain joins TRBV6-5 and TRBJ1-1, with TRBD1 matching 7 bases. The CDR3 spans 15 residues. Germline V gene data show CDR1 as MNHEY and CDR2 as SVGAGI. J was trimmed by 1 base and V by 6 bases; bases with no gene match: 8. CDR3 region: CASRGVDRANTEAFF. Written as DNA, the CDR3 is TGTGCCAGCAGAGGAGTAGACAGGGCGAACACTGAAGCTTTCTTT.